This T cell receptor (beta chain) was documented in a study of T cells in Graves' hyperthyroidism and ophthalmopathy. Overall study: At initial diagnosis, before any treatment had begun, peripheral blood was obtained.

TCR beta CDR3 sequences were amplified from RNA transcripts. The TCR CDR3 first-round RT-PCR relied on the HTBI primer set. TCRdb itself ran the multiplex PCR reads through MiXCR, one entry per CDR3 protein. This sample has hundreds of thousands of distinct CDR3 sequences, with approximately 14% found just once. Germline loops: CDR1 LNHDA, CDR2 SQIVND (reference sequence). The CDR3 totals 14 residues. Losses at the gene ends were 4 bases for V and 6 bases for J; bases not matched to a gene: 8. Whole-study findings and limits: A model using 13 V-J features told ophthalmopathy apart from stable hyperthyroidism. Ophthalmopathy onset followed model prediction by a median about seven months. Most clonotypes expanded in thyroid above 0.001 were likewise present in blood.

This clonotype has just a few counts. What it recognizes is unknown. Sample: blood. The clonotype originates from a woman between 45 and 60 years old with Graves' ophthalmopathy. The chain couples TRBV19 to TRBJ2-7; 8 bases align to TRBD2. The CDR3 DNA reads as TGTGCCAGTAGTACCGGGACTAGATTGTTCGAGCAGTACTTC. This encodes CASSTGTRLFEQYF. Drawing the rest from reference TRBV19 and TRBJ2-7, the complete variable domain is DGGITQSPKYLFRKEGQNVTLSCEQNLNHDAMYWYRQDPGQGLRLIYYSQIVNDFQKGDIAEGYSVSREKKESFPLTVTSAQKNPTAFYLCASSTGTRLFEQYFGPGTRLTVT.